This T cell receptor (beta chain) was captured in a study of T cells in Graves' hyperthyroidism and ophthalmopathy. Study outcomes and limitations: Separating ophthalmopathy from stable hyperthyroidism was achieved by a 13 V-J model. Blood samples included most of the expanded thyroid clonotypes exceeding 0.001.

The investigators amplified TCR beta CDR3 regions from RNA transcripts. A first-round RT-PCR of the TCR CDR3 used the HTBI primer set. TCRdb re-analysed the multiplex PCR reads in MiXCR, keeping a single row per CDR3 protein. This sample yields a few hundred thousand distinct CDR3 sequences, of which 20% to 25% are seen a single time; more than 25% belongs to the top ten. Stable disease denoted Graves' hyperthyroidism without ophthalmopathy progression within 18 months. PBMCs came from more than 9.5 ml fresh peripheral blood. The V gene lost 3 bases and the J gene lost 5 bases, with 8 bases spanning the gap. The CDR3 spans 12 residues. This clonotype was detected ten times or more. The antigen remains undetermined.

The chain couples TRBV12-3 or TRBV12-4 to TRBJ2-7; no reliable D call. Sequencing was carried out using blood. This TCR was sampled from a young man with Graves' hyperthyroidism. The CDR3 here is CASSFGFNEQYF. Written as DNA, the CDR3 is TGTGCCAGCAGTTTCGGCTTCAACGAGCAGTACTTC.